This passage covers 25 T cell receptor beta chains from one sample sequenced in a study of spatial heterogeneity in lung cancer. The time point: sample taken at primary tumor resection. Material for sequencing was whole RNA from tumor, nontumor lung or frozen PBMC, left unsorted. TCRdb fed the 5' RACE reads into MiXCR, producing one record per CDR3 protein. The table records about 53,000 distinct CDR3 sequences, around 6.7% of them present only once. The specimen comprised PBMCs, sampled at surgery. These receptors came from a female donor with early-stage non-small cell lung cancer.

The sample holds a few counts of this clonotype. CDR3 nucleotides: TGTGCCAGCAGTTCCCTCGGTCCTTACGTCTCACCCCTCCACTTT. Encoded protein: CASSSLGPYVSPLHF. V is TRBV27 and J is TRBJ1-6; the D is unclear. This CDR3 comprises 15 residues. Trimming removed 4 bases at V and 10 bases at J, with 17 bases between. Germline V gene lookup returns CDR1 MNHEY and CDR2 SMNVEV (reference sequence).

This chain uses TRBV6-5 with TRBJ2-5; D may be TRBD2 (6 bases). Trimming shortened V by 6 bases and J by 6 bases, and 20 bases separated the two germline ends. Germline CDR1 and CDR2: MNHEY and SVGAGI. The CDR3 has 15 residues. This CDR3 reads CASRSAPGERKTQYF. CDR3 coding DNA: TGTGCCAGCAGATCGGCCCCGGGGGAGAGGAAGACCCAGTACTTC.

At least ten counts were recorded for this clonotype. This rearrangement joins TRBV9 to TRBJ1-1; 7 nucleotides align to TRBD1. The germline V gene encodes CDR1 SGDLS and CDR2 YYNGEE. J lost 4 bases, V lost 4 bases, and 4 bases had no gene match. The CDR3 sequence is 13 residues long. The chain's CDR3 is CASSRGQFTEAFF. For the CDR3, the DNA is TGTGCCAGCAGCCGGGGACAGTTCACTGAAGCTTTCTTT.

This clonotype was recorded many times. The CDR3 nucleotides read TGCAGCTATCCAGGGATGGGGAACGAGCAGTACTTC. Its translation: CSYPGMGNEQYF. This chain links TRBV29-1 with TRBJ2-7; the D gene is possibly TRBD1 (5 bases). CDR3 size: 12 residues. Germline V gene lookup returns CDR1 SQVTM and CDR2 ANQGSEA. Trimming took off 8 bases at V and 5 bases at J, with 16 bases between the two ends.

This clonotype was observed many times. The J gene is TRBJ2-7, the V gene TRBV29-1; possible D gene TRBD1, 6 bases. The germline CDR1 and CDR2 sequences are SQVTM and ANQGSEA. Trimming took 6 bases from V and 0 from J, leaving 24 bases between them. The CDR3 has 17 amino acids. CDR3 sequence reads: CSVYGLKMGASSYEQYF. The CDR3 DNA sequence: TGCAGCGTCTATGGGTTGAAAATGGGGGCTAGCTCCTACGAGCAGTACTTC.

The table lists this clonotype with a few counts. This sequence joins TRBV15 and TRBJ2-5, with a possible D match to TRBD2 (6 bases). V lost 3 bases and J lost 1, with 9 bases in between. The CDR3 sequence is 14 residues long. The germline CDR1 and CDR2 sequences are LNHNV and YYDKDF (reference sequence). The CDR3 loop is CATSSSGVQETQYF. The DNA for the CDR3 is TGTGCCACCAGCAGTAGCGGTGTCCAAGAGACCCAGTACTTC.

The sample holds many counts of this clonotype. The chain couples TRBV7-2 to TRBJ2-3, with 7 bases that match TRBD1. After removal of 2 bases from V and 6 bases from J, the junction contained 14 bases not matched to a gene. CDR1 is SGHTA and CDR2 is FQGNSA in the germline V gene. There are 17 residues in the CDR3. The CDR3 DNA follows: TGTGCCAGCAGCTTAAGGCCCCCGGGACAGCCGGGGGATACGCAGTATTTT. Its protein is CASSLRPPGQPGDTQYF. The complete variable domain, with remaining parts taken from reference TRBV7-2 and TRBJ2-3, reads GAGVSQSPSNKVTEKGKDVELRCDPISGHTALYWYRQSLGQGLEFLIYFQGNSAPDKSGLPSDRFSAERTGGSVSTLTIQRTQQEDSAVYLCASSLRPPGQPGDTQYFGPGTRLTVL.

The chain joins TRBV18 to TRBJ2-7, with TRBD1 matching 9 bases. The germline V gene encodes CDR1 KGHSH and CDR2 LQKENI. V dropped 4 bases and J dropped 0; count of bases not matched to a gene: 10. The CDR3 length is 17 residues. CDR3 amino acids: CASSLTTGTGTSYEQYF. CDR3 coding DNA: TGTGCCAGCTCACTGACAACCGGGACAGGGACCTCCTACGAGCAGTACTTC.

This chain uses TRBV12-3 or TRBV12-4 with TRBJ2-5; D is possibly TRBD1 (6 bases). V gave up 6 bases and J gave up 6 bases, with 14 bases separating them. The CDR3 is made up of 13 amino acids. This CDR3 is CASSITGLQTQYF. In DNA, the CDR3 is TGTGCCAGCAGCATCACAGGGTTACAGACCCAGTACTTC.

Of note for this clonotype: A much larger clone differs by one base, so this may be a read error. The V call is TRBV28, the J call TRBJ2-2; TRBD1 agrees at 7 bases. The CDR3 has 14 amino acids. Germline CDR1 and CDR2: MDHEN and SYDVKM. The CDR3 sequence: CATSLEQGAGELFF. The CDR3 DNA sequence: TGTGCCACCAGTTTAGAGCAGGGGGCCGGGGAGCTGTTTTTT.

There are many counts of this clonotype. The rearrangement links TRBV20-1 to TRBJ1-2; tentatively, D is TRBD1 (5 bases). The CDR3 covers 12 residues. Per germline, CDR1 DFQATT and CDR2 SNEGSKA (reference sequence). Trimming left V 3 bases short and J 8 bases short, with 13 bases between. Written as DNA, the CDR3 is TGCAGTGCTAGTCCCAGGGTGGAAGGCTACACCTTC. Protein product: CSASPRVEGYTF.

This clonotype was detected many times. This chain connects TRBV20-1 to TRBJ1-2; D is undetermined. The CDR3 totals 13 residues. Germline V gene lookup returns CDR1 DFQATT and CDR2 SNEGSKA (reference sequence). V dropped 1 base and J dropped 10 bases, with 16 bases sitting between them. Here the CDR3 reads CSARGRLQTDYTF. CDR3 nucleotides: TGCAGTGCTAGAGGCAGACTTCAGACCGACTACACCTTC.

This clonotype was observed a single time. A much larger clone is a single base away; this may be a read error. The chain links TRBV29-1 to TRBJ2-1; D is perhaps TRBD1 (6 bases). The ends were cut back, 4 bases at V and 8 bases at J, with 15 bases in the middle. The CDR3 is 13 amino acids. The V gene's germline CDR1 is SQVTM and CDR2 ANQGSEA. CDR3 in amino acids: CSVGGPVYDEQFF. As DNA, the CDR3 is TGCAGCGTTGGGGGGCCTGTTTACGATGAGCAGTTCTTC.

This clonotype was observed many times. Compared with germline, one end of the junction differs, possibly owing to a read error. The chain joins TRBV20-1 to TRBJ2-7; 8 nucleotides align to TRBD1. Looked up from germline, CDR1 is DFQATT and CDR2 is SNEGSKA (reference sequence). The CDR3 totals 15 residues. Written as DNA, the CDR3 is TGCAGTGCTAGAGAATGGGGGACAGGTTCCTCCGAGCAGTACTTC. Translating gives CSAREWGTGSSEQYF.

The chain couples TRBV20-1 to TRBJ1-2, with a possible D match to TRBD1 (5 bases). Trimming cost V 6 bases and J 0 bases, with 14 bases left between them. CDR1 and CDR2 (germline): DFQATT, SNEGSKA (reference sequence). The CDR3 is 14 amino acids. The CDR3 sequence is CSAFWGGSNYGYTF. The CDR3 bases are TGCAGTGCCTTCTGGGGGGGATCTAACTATGGCTACACCTTC.

In this sample, this clonotype turned up many times. V usage is TRBV7-6 and J usage is TRBJ2-1; TRBD2 agrees at 14 bases. The CDR3 loop spans 18 amino acids. J gave up 5 bases and V 6 bases, and 12 bases lay outside the gene matches. Looked up from germline, CDR1 is SGHVS and CDR2 is FNYEAQ. The chain's CDR3 is CASSPRTSGGPPHNEQFF. The CDR3 DNA follows: TGTGCCAGCAGTCCCAGGACTAGCGGGGGGCCGCCCCACAATGAGCAGTTCTTC. Filled out from reference TRBV7-6 and TRBJ2-1, the complete variable domain reads GAGVSQSPRYKVTKRGQDVALRCDPISGHVSLYWYRQALGQGPEFLTYFNYEAQQDKSGLPNDRFSAERPEGSISTLTIQRTEQRDSAMYRCASSPRTSGGPPHNEQFFGPGTRLTVL.

This chain links TRBV29-1 with TRBJ1-4; TRBD1 matches at 9 bases. V was pared by 7 bases and J by 8 bases, with 8 bases of the junction left unmatched. This CDR3 has 13 amino acids. Germline V gene lookup returns CDR1 SQVTM and CDR2 ANQGSEA. The CDR3 region is CSAGQGTGEKLFF. As DNA, the CDR3 is TGCAGCGCCGGACAGGGGACAGGGGAAAAACTGTTTTTT.

This clonotype was seen only a few times. This rearrangement joins TRBV5-1 to TRBJ1-5, with D unclear. Trimming removed 0 bases from V and 5 bases from J, with 6 bases in between. This CDR3 region has 13 residues. Germline-derived CDR1 and CDR2 are SGHRS and YFSETQ. CDR3 sequence reads: CASSLAVDQPQHF. In DNA, the CDR3 is TGCGCCAGCAGCTTGGCGGTTGATCAGCCCCAGCATTTT.

This clonotype was counted many times. The V gene is TRBV29-1, the J gene TRBJ1-4; D is unresolved. The length of the CDR3 is 11 residues. V was cut by 7 bases and J by 5 bases, with 8 bases left in between. CDR1 is SQVTM and CDR2 is ANQGSEA in the germline V gene. The CDR3 DNA reads as TGCAGCGCTGGGGAAAATGAAAAACTGTTTTTT. The encoded protein is CSAGENEKLFF.

At least ten counts were recorded for this clonotype. The gene calls are TRBV27 and TRBJ1-1, with D unresolved. The germline V gene encodes CDR1 MNHEY and CDR2 SMNVEV (reference sequence). V lost 2 bases to trimming and J lost 2 bases, with 6 bases between them. This CDR3 comprises 13 residues. CDR3 DNA: TGTGCCAGCAGTTTAAACAGTAACACTGAAGCTTTCTTT. Translation gives CASSLNSNTEAFF.

The table lists this clonotype with many counts. The DNA of the CDR3 is TGTGCCAGCAGTTTCAAACCTCTCTCTGGAAACACCATATATTTT. Translation gives CASSFKPLSGNTIYF. The chain links TRBV28 to TRBJ1-3; D uncertain. Germline CDR1 MDHEN, CDR2 SYDVKM. Deletions cut 3 bases from V and 0 bases from J, with 9 bases between. CDR3 length: 15 amino acids.

In this sample, this clonotype turned up many times. The chain links TRBV11-1 to TRBJ2-2; D may be TRBD1 (6 bases). CDR3 length: 13 amino acids. The V gene lost 8 bases and the J gene lost 6 bases, with 13 bases spanning the gap. Germline-derived CDR1 and CDR2 are SGHAT and FQDESV (reference sequence). In DNA, the CDR3 is TGTGCCAGCCGCAACAGGGCATCCGGGGAGCTGTTTTTT. It encodes CASRNRASGELFF.

V is TRBV6-5 and J is TRBJ1-1; D gene ambiguous. V was cut by 5 bases and J by 1 base, with 8 bases left in between. Germline CDR1 and CDR2: MNHEY and SVGAGI. The CDR3 is 13 residues long. In DNA, the CDR3 is TGTGCCAGCAGTCCCAGGTGGAACACTGAAGCTTTCTTT. Protein sequence: CASSPRWNTEAFF.

This clonotype was recorded many times. In nucleotides, the CDR3 is TGTGCCAGTACTGCTCGGGATACGCAGTATTTT. This sequence encodes CASTARDTQYF. This sequence joins TRBV19 and TRBJ2-3; D ambiguous. CDR1 and CDR2 (germline): LNHDA, SQIVND (reference sequence). Trimming removed 7 bases at V and 6 bases at J, with 8 bases between. The CDR3 is made up of 11 amino acids.

This clonotype has at least ten counts. V usage is TRBV6-2 or TRBV6-3 and J usage is TRBJ2-1; D is unclear. Per germline, CDR1 MNHEY and CDR2 SVGEGT. V was pared by 9 bases and J by 0 bases, with 9 bases between. This CDR3 is 13 amino acids long. The CDR3 loop is CASKSSSYNEQFF. CDR3 sequence (DNA): TGTGCCAGTAAATCGAGCTCCTACAATGAGCAGTTCTTC.